This TCR beta chain was observed in a study of blood T cell repertoires in COVID-19. In the source study's methods: From reference gene primer amplification, estimates of nucleated cell counts were derived. The repertoire was sequenced with immunoSEQ multiplex PCR; TCRdb's copy has only in-frame clones and lacks some. The V and J calls and clone size are taken from that table; D and trimming were inferred from the DNA. The table shows 40,000 to 55,000 clones, with roughly 91% occurring only once. The CDR3 is 16 residues long. After removal of 4 bases from V and 5 bases from J, the junction contained 10 bases not matched to a gene. The V gene's germline CDR1 is SGHNT and CDR2 YENEEA.

The sequenced sample was peripheral blood. The TCR originated in a man aged 50-60 years with active COVID-19. The rearrangement joins TRBV11-3 to TRBJ2-1; 8 bases fit TRBD1. The chain's CDR3 is CASSSGRTGLNNEQFF. CDR3 nucleotides: TGTGCCAGCAGCTCCGGACGGACAGGGCTGAACAATGAGCAGTTCTTC. Full variable domain (remainder filled in from reference TRBV11-3 and TRBJ2-1): EAGVVQSPRYKIIEKKQPVAFWCNPISGHNTLYWYLQNLGQGPELLIRYENEEAVDDSQLPKDRFSAERLKGVDSTLKIQPAELGDSAVYLCASSSGRTGLNNEQFFGPGTRLTVL.